The source of this TCR beta chain is a study of shared clonotypes between healthy human individuals. Study results and limitations: The represented genetic and exposure-history diversity was limited by the small number of donors.

Free of recent acute infections or vaccinations, the donors were healthy HIV-negative adults. Among the donors, all were Caucasian adults who lived in Nashville, Tennessee. This CDR3 has 13 residues. From germline, CDR1 is LNHDA and CDR2 SQIVND (reference sequence). The V end lost 5 bases, the J end lost 1 base, and 8 bases lay between the germline ends. In regard to this clone: Antigen specificity is unknown.

DNA from unsorted PBMC was sequenced on ten immunoSEQ deep assay plates. The method was immunoSEQ multiplex PCR; TCRdb's version includes in-frame clones alone and lacks a portion of them. The sample contains nearly 500,000 clones, around 78% of which appear only once. The receptor was derived from a woman in her thirties or forties in good health. Some clones in this sample may be carry-over from other donors' samples. This sequence joins TRBV19 and TRBJ1-1, with D unresolved. The sample taken for sequencing was PBMCs. CDR3 DNA: TGTGCCAGTAGTCGCCGGGGGAACACTGAAGCTTTCTTT. It encodes CASSRRGNTEAFF.